One sample yielded the 21 T cell receptor beta chains listed below, sequenced in a study of regulatory T cells in long-lasting Graves disease. The time point: persistent/refractory GD, antithyroid drugs over 5 years with positive TRAb. The TCR library was prepared using RNA isolated from PBMCs. Relying on iRepertoire HTBI primers and Arm-PCR of CDR3 regions, the team built TCR beta libraries. MiXCR was run by TCRdb on the multiplex PCR reads, yielding one entry per CDR3 protein. The table records about 340,000 distinct CDR3 sequences, around a fifth of them present only once. Material: peripheral blood mononuclear cells (PBMCs), obtained when the disease was refractory, from a patient treated with antithyroid drugs. The receptor source for this set is a female donor with Graves disease.

The V gene is TRBV5-8, the J gene TRBJ1-5; 10 bases agree with TRBD1. The CDR3 consists of 17 residues. Trimming cost V 5 bases and J 2 bases; bases outside gene matches: 10. Germline loops: CDR1 SGHTS, CDR2 YDEGEE. Here the CDR3 reads CASRPGTGVLRNQPQHF. The CDR3 coding sequence is TGTGCCAGCAGGCCTGGGACAGGGGTTCTTCGCAATCAGCCCCAGCATTTT. Together with reference TRBV5-8 and TRBJ1-5, the CDR3 gives the full variable domain: EAGVTQSPTHLIKTRGQQATLRCSPISGHTSVYWYQQALGLGLQFLLWYDEGEERNRGNFPPRFSGRQFPNYSSELNVNALELEDSALYLCASRPGTGVLRNQPQHFGDGTRLSIL.

About this clonotype: As the CDR3 is not closed by the conserved phenylalanine or tryptophan, this likely results from a read error. This chain links TRBV29-1 with TRBJ1-2; weak D call: TRBD1 (6 bases). CDR1 is SQVTM and CDR2 is ANQGSEA in the germline V gene. V was trimmed by 4 bases and J by 4 bases, leaving 13 bases between them. The CDR3 totals 13 residues. This CDR3 reads CSVVGGRSYGYTS. The CDR3 DNA is TGCAGCGTTGTCGGGGGGCGAAGCTATGGCTACACCTCC.

This clonotype was found a few times. V usage is TRBV12-3 or TRBV12-4 and J usage is TRBJ1-2; D may be TRBD1 (6 bases). Trimming pared 8 bases from V and 5 bases from J, leaving 15 bases between. This CDR3 is 13 amino acids long. The CDR3 loop reads CASSRTDRYGYTF. CDR3 nucleotides: TGTGCCAGCTCTCGGACAGATAGATATGGCTACACCTTC.

The table lists this clonotype with many counts. This chain uses TRBV29-1 with TRBJ2-5; D is perhaps TRBD2 (5 bases). The germline CDR1 and CDR2 sequences are SQVTM and ANQGSEA. The CDR3 runs 18 residues. V dropped 1 base and J dropped 5 bases, with 26 bases sitting between them. CDR3 sequence (DNA): TGCAGCGTTGAAGGTGGACGACCCCCAGGTGAGGGAGAGGAGACCCAGTACTTC. It codes for CSVEGGRPPGEGEETQYF. The whole variable domain, remainder taken from reference TRBV29-1 and TRBJ2-5, is SAVISQKPSRDICQRGTSLTIQCQVDSQVTMMFWYRQQPGQSLTLIATANQGSEATYESGFVIDKFPISRPNLTFSTLTVSNMSPEDSSIYLCSVEGGRPPGEGEETQYFGPGTRLLVL.

The chain carries TRBV5-4 and TRBJ2-1; 15 nucleotides match TRBD2. With V trimmed by 4 bases and J by 0 bases, 23 bases remained unmatched. The germline V gene encodes CDR1 SGHNT and CDR2 YYREEE (reference sequence). The CDR3 covers 24 residues. CDR3: CASSRNPRTSGGAGPTSSYNEQFF. In DNA, the CDR3 is TGTGCCAGCAGCCGAAACCCACGGACTAGCGGGGGGGCGGGCCCCACTAGCTCCTACAATGAGCAGTTCTTC.

This chain joins TRBV7-9 and TRBJ2-7; 11 nucleotides line up with TRBD1. With V trimmed by 5 bases and J by 2 bases, 5 bases remained unmatched. This CDR3 region has 15 residues. Germline loops: CDR1 SEHNR, CDR2 FQNEAQ (reference sequence). The CDR3 coding sequence is TGTGCCAGCAGCCCTCGGACAGGGGGCCCCTACGAGCAGTACTTC. Its translation: CASSPRTGGPYEQYF.

The sample holds many counts of this clonotype. The chain carries TRBV6-2 or TRBV6-3 and TRBJ2-5; D remains ambiguous. This CDR3 has 13 residues. Germline-derived CDR1 and CDR2 are MNHEY and SVGEGT. Trimming stripped 8 bases from V and 3 bases from J, with 13 bases between. CDR3 loop: CASAIVGKETQYF. CDR3 in DNA: TGTGCCAGCGCCATAGTCGGCAAAGAGACCCAGTACTTC.

This clonotype was detected many times. In nucleotides, the CDR3 is TGTGCCTGGAGTGGGGGGGCCGGCGAAAAACTGTTTTTT. This translates into CAWSGGAGEKLFF. The chain links TRBV30 to TRBJ1-4; possible D gene TRBD1, 6 bases. This CDR3 is built from 13 residues. Germline CDR1 GTSNPN, CDR2 SVGIG (reference sequence). Trimming left V 1 base short and J 8 bases short, with 11 bases between. Variable domain in full (rest from reference TRBV30 and TRBJ1-4): SQTIHQWPATLVQPVGSPLSLECTVEGTSNPNLYWYRQAAGRGLQLLFYSVGIGQISSEVPQNLSASRPQDRQFILSSKKLLLSDSGFYLCAWSGGAGEKLFFGSGTQLSVL.

This clonotype was counted only a few times. At one of its ends the junction is not consistent with the germline gene, which may arise from a read error. The CDR3 spells CASSLDALSEANVLTF. CDR3 DNA: TGTGCCAGCAGCCTGGACGCCCTCTCTGAGGCCAACGTCCTGACTTTC. The chain recombines TRBV9 with TRBJ2-6; D call uncertain. Germline loops: CDR1 SGDLS, CDR2 YYNGEE. This CDR3 region has 16 residues.

This clonotype came up many times. The chain is built from TRBV5-6 and TRBJ2-5; D gene unclear. The CDR3 loop spans 12 amino acids. Trimming stripped 7 bases from V and 4 bases from J, with 11 bases between. Germline V CDR1 and CDR2: SGHDT, YYEEEE. Here the CDR3 DNA reads TGTGCCAGCTCCGATCTGGGAGAGACCCAGTACTTC. Encoded protein: CASSDLGETQYF.

There are many counts of this clonotype. This chain's CDR3 is CASSFGGFGNTEAFF. In nucleotides, the CDR3 is TGTGCCAGCAGTTTTGGTGGATTCGGGAACACTGAAGCTTTCTTT. This chain connects TRBV28 to TRBJ1-1; no reliable D call. CDR3 size: 15 residues. Germline lookup yields CDR1 MDHEN and CDR2 SYDVKM. The germline V and J ends were trimmed by 3 bases and 1 base, with 12 bases remaining between them.

Regarding this clonotype: A much larger clone lies one base from this, so it may be a read error. The genes are TRBV27 and TRBJ2-7, with D possibly matching TRBD1 (5 bases). The CDR3 spans 14 residues. Germline V gene lookup returns CDR1 MNHEY and CDR2 SMNVEV (reference sequence). In nucleotides, the CDR3 is TGTGCCAGCAGATCCCATAATTCTTGGGGCGAGCAGCACTTC. Protein product: CASRSHNSWGEQHF.

As DNA, the CDR3 is TGTGCCAGCTCACAGAGGGGGAGACTACCGAGAAACACCGGGGAGCTGTTTTTT. Amino acid sequence: CASSQRGRLPRNTGELFF. V usage is TRBV18 and J usage is TRBJ2-2, with a weak D call TRBD1 (6 bases). Trimming pared 4 bases from V and 2 bases from J, leaving 20 bases between. The CDR3 is 18 residues long. CDR1 is KGHSH, CDR2 LQKENI, per germline.

J is TRBJ1-3 and V is TRBV29-1, with a possible D match to TRBD1 (5 bases). V was clipped by 6 bases and J by 4 bases, with 10 bases between them. The CDR3 is made up of 12 amino acids. Germline CDR1 and CDR2: SQVTM and ANQGSEA. Here the CDR3 reads CSVGGSGNTIYF. The CDR3 region has the DNA TGCAGCGTGGGGGGATCCGGAAACACCATATATTTT.

The V gene is TRBV5-1, the J gene TRBJ2-2; 7 nucleotides match TRBD1. CDR3 length: 17 amino acids. Trimming at V came to 1 base and at J to 4 bases, leaving 10 bases not matched to a gene. Germline assignment: CDR1 SGHRS and CDR2 YFSETQ. For the CDR3, the DNA is TGCGCCAGCAGCTTGATTGTGTGGGGGACAGCCACCGGGGAGCTGTTTTTT. Its protein product is CASSLIVWGTATGELFF. The entire variable domain, with the rest obtained from reference TRBV5-1 and TRBJ2-2, is as follows: KAGVTQTPRYLIKTRGQQVTLSCSPISGHRSVSWYQQTPGQGLQFLFEYFSETQRNKGNFPGRFSGRQFSNSRSEMNVSTLELGDSALYLCASSLIVWGTATGELFFGEGSRLTVL.

This clonotype is a singleton in its sample. The chain carries TRBV11-2 and TRBJ2-3, with D perhaps given as TRBD1 or TRBD2 (5 bases each). CDR3 length equals 14 residues. Germline CDR1 is SGHAT and CDR2 is FQNNGV. Between the trimmed V and J ends, which lost 1 base and 2 bases, there was a span of 7 bases. The CDR3 is CASSLGGITDTQYF. The CDR3 DNA reads TGTGCCAGCAGCTTAGGGGGGATCACAGATACGCAGTATTTT.

This clonotype was seen many times. V gene TRBV3-1 combines with J gene TRBJ2-5; D possibly corresponds to TRBD2 (5 bases). CDR1 and CDR2 from the germline V gene are LGHDT and YNNKEL (reference sequence). CDR3 length: 17 amino acids. Trimming cost V 1 base and J 4 bases, with 19 bases left between them. The CDR3 region has the DNA TGTGCCAGCAGCCAAGGGCTAGCAGGCTTAGGTGGAGAGACCCAGTACTTC. This sequence encodes CASSQGLAGLGGETQYF.

A word on this clonotype: One junction end does not reproduce the germline sequence, and a read error may be involved. The J gene is TRBJ2-6, the V gene TRBV12-3 or TRBV12-4; D not certain. The CDR3 is 14 amino acids. Here the CDR3 reads CASSPLLEANVPTF. The CDR3 nucleotides are TGTGCCAGCAGTCCCCTGCTAGAGGCCAACGTCCCGACTTTC.

The chain joins TRBV29-1 to TRBJ1-2; D is uncertain. This CDR3 contains 13 residues. The V gene lost 4 bases and the J gene lost 4 bases, with 13 bases spanning the gap. Germline V CDR1 and CDR2: SQVTM, ANQGSEA. The CDR3 reads CSVAAHAGYGYTF. CDR3 DNA: TGCAGCGTTGCCGCCCACGCGGGCTATGGCTACACCTTC.

This clonotype was observed a single time. The junction departs from the called germline gene at one end, perhaps through a read error. The CDR3 nucleotides read TGTGCTAGTGGCCTAAAACCCGGACAGGGTACGGGCCTATTC. It codes for CASGLKPGQGTGLF. The chain recombines TRBV12-5 with TRBJ1-2, with 8 bases matching TRBD1. CDR1 is LGHNT and CDR2 is FRNRAP in the germline V gene. CDR3 length: 14 residues.

The J gene is TRBJ2-2, the V gene TRBV19, with D possibly being TRBD1 or TRBD2 (5 bases each). The germline CDR1 and CDR2 sequences are LNHDA and SQIVND (reference sequence). There are 15 residues in the CDR3. V was shortened by 5 bases and J by 1 base, with 11 bases between the two germline ends. The CDR3 DNA sequence: TGTGCCAGTAGTCACCGGGGCCTGAACACCGGGGAGCTGTTTTTT. The encoded protein is CASSHRGLNTGELFF.